These T cell receptor beta chains were read from a single sample in a study of cytomegalovirus exposure and HLA in healthy donors. Only in-frame clones appear in the TCRdb table, and some are missing; sequencing was by immunoSEQ multiplex PCR. This sample has roughly 180,000 clones, with roughly 84% found just once. The sequenced material came from PBMCs. These receptors all stem from a man aged 18 to 29 in good health and CMV-seropositive. CDR3s include the opening cysteine and the closing phenylalanine or tryptophan. The order of the fields is clone size, D gene, V gene, J gene, CDR3 protein, CDR3 DNA. D genes are given only for firm matches. Clone size appears in some rows only: once, few, many, or a class for an expanded clone.

clone size: NA; D gene: NA; V gene: TRBV9; J gene: TRBJ2-3; CDR3 protein: CASSVGGGPVTDTQYF; CDR3 DNA: TGTGCCAGCAGCGTAGGGGGGGGGCCGGTCACAGATACGCAGTATTTT
clone size: NA; D gene: NA; V gene: TRBV5-8; J gene: TRBJ2-7; CDR3 protein: CASSLAGRPGAYEQYF; CDR3 DNA: TGTGCCAGCAGCTTGGCCGGGCGGCCGGGGGCCTACGAGCAGTACTTC
clone size: NA; D gene: NA; V gene: TRBV29-1; J gene: TRBJ2-3; CDR3 protein: CSALYSTDTQYF; CDR3 DNA: TGCAGCGCCCTTTATAGCACAGATACGCAGTATTTT
clone size: NA; D gene: TRBD2; V gene: TRBV7-2; J gene: TRBJ2-1; CDR3 protein: CASSPSTSGTYNEQFF; CDR3 DNA: TGTGCCAGCAGCCCCTCGACTAGCGGAACCTACAATGAGCAGTTCTTC
clone size: NA; D gene: NA; V gene: TRBV9; J gene: TRBJ2-1; CDR3 protein: CASSPQGTVQYNEQFF; CDR3 DNA: TGTGCCAGCAGCCCCCAAGGAACAGTTCAATACAATGAGCAGTTCTTC
clone size: few; D gene: TRBD1; V gene: TRBV7-2; J gene: TRBJ2-5; CDR3 protein: CASSPRTGEETQYF; CDR3 DNA: TGTGCCAGCAGCCCACGGACAGGGGAGGAGACCCAGTACTTC
clone size: NA; D gene: TRBD1; V gene: TRBV7-6; J gene: TRBJ1-2; CDR3 protein: CATGQGPNYGYTF; CDR3 DNA: TGTGCCACCGGACAGGGACCCAACTATGGCTACACCTTC
clone size: NA; D gene: NA; V gene: TRBV4-1; J gene: TRBJ1-2; CDR3 protein: CASSQERESGYTF; CDR3 DNA: TGCGCCAGCAGCCAAGAGCGTGAGAGCGGCTACACCTTC
clone size: few; D gene: NA; V gene: TRBV6-1; J gene: TRBJ2-7; CDR3 protein: CASPLGGVSWNEQYF; CDR3 DNA: TGTGCCAGCCCATTAGGGGGAGTTAGTTGGAACGAGCAGTACTTC
clone size: NA; D gene: TRBD2; V gene: TRBV18; J gene: TRBJ2-1; CDR3 protein: CASFTASGRPWEQFF; CDR3 DNA: TGTGCCAGCTTTACCGCGAGCGGGAGACCGTGGGAGCAGTTCTTC
clone size: NA; D gene: TRBD1; V gene: TRBV18; J gene: TRBJ1-4; CDR3 protein: CASSRDRDRSEKLFF; CDR3 DNA: TGTGCCAGCTCACGTGACCGGGACAGGTCCGAAAAACTGTTTTTT
clone size: NA; D gene: NA; V gene: TRBV19; J gene: TRBJ1-4; CDR3 protein: CASSSGTDKATNEKLFF; CDR3 DNA: TGTGCCAGTAGTTCCGGGACTGATAAAGCAACTAATGAAAAACTGTTTTTT
clone size: NA; D gene: TRBD2; V gene: TRBV7-9; J gene: TRBJ2-3; CDR3 protein: CASSPRTRVADTQYF; CDR3 DNA: TGTGCCAGCAGCCCCCGGACTAGAGTTGCAGATACGCAGTATTTT
clone size: NA; D gene: TRBD1; V gene: TRBV30; J gene: TRBJ2-7; CDR3 protein: CAWKVKGGMHEQYF; CDR3 DNA: TGTGCCTGGAAAGTAAAAGGGGGCATGCACGAGCAGTACTTC
clone size: NA; D gene: NA; V gene: TRBV28; J gene: TRBJ2-5; CDR3 protein: CASSRPPTVGGETQYF; CDR3 DNA: TGTGCCAGCAGTCGCCCCCCTACGGTGGGGGGAGAGACCCAGTACTTC
clone size: NA; D gene: TRBD2; V gene: TRBV28; J gene: TRBJ2-5; CDR3 protein: CASSLGLAGVGETQYF; CDR3 DNA: TGTGCCAGCAGTTTAGGCCTAGCGGGAGTAGGGGAGACCCAGTACTTC
clone size: NA; D gene: NA; V gene: TRBV7-3; J gene: TRBJ2-7; CDR3 protein: CASSSITGNEQYF; CDR3 DNA: TGTGCCAGCAGCTCGATCACAGGCAACGAGCAGTACTTC
clone size: NA; D gene: TRBD2; V gene: TRBV27; J gene: TRBJ2-7; CDR3 protein: CASSLGGDGPYEQYF; CDR3 DNA: TGTGCCAGCAGTTTAGGGGGGGATGGACCATACGAGCAGTACTTC
clone size: NA; D gene: TRBD1; V gene: TRBV2; J gene: TRBJ2-7; CDR3 protein: CASSPGQGIYEQYF; CDR3 DNA: TGTGCCAGCAGTCCTGGACAGGGAATCTACGAGCAGTACTTC
clone size: NA; D gene: TRBD1; V gene: TRBV7-2; J gene: TRBJ1-4; CDR3 protein: CASSLGTGQNEKLFF; CDR3 DNA: TGTGCCAGCAGCCTCGGGACAGGGCAAAATGAAAAACTGTTTTTT
clone size: NA; D gene: TRBD1; V gene: TRBV30; J gene: TRBJ1-4; CDR3 protein: CAWSDRRQGANEKLFF; CDR3 DNA: TGTGCCTGGAGCGACCGACGACAGGGAGCTAATGAAAAACTGTTTTTT
clone size: NA; D gene: TRBD2; V gene: TRBV9; J gene: TRBJ2-7; CDR3 protein: CASSGGTSGSSYEQYF; CDR3 DNA: TGTGCCAGCAGCGGCGGGACTAGCGGGAGCTCCTACGAGCAGTACTTC
clone size: once; D gene: NA; V gene: TRBV6-1; J gene: TRBJ2-7; CDR3 protein: CASSREVAGEQYF; CDR3 DNA: TGTGCCAGCAGTCGAGAAGTAGCCGGCGAGCAGTACTTC
clone size: NA; D gene: NA; V gene: TRBV14; J gene: TRBJ2-7; CDR3 protein: CASSLRAAYEQYF; CDR3 DNA: TGTGCCAGCAGCCTTAGAGCTGCCTACGAGCAGTACTTC
clone size: once; D gene: NA; V gene: TRBV5-1; J gene: TRBJ1-5; CDR3 protein: CASSFGKDSGNQPQHF; CDR3 DNA: TGCGCCAGCAGCTTCGGAAAAGACAGTGGGAATCAGCCCCAGCATTTT
clone size: once; D gene: NA; V gene: TRBV5-5; J gene: TRBJ2-3; CDR3 protein: CASSPAGSYSTDTQYF; CDR3 DNA: TGTGCCAGCAGCCCAGCTGGGAGCTATAGCACAGATACGCAGTATTTT
clone size: NA; D gene: NA; V gene: TRBV15; J gene: TRBJ1-4; CDR3 protein: CATSRASEKLFF; CDR3 DNA: TGTGCCACCAGCAGAGCCAGTGAAAAACTGTTTTTT
clone size: NA; D gene: TRBD1; V gene: TRBV27; J gene: TRBJ1-4; CDR3 protein: CASRPTGENEKLFF; CDR3 DNA: TGTGCCAGCCGTCCGACAGGGGAGAATGAAAAACTGTTTTTT
clone size: NA; D gene: NA; V gene: TRBV14; J gene: TRBJ2-2; CDR3 protein: CASSPVTGELFF; CDR3 DNA: TGTGCCAGCAGCCCGGTGACCGGGGAGCTGTTTTTT
clone size: few; D gene: NA; V gene: TRBV7-8; J gene: TRBJ2-5; CDR3 protein: CASSPSLREGTQYF; CDR3 DNA: TGTGCCAGCAGCCCTAGCCTCCGAGAAGGGACCCAGTACTTC
clone size: few; D gene: TRBD1; V gene: TRBV9; J gene: TRBJ2-2; CDR3 protein: CASSRTGLGGELFF; CDR3 DNA: TGTGCCAGCAGCCGGACAGGGCTGGGCGGGGAGCTGTTTTTT
clone size: NA; D gene: NA; V gene: TRBV6-6; J gene: TRBJ1-4; CDR3 protein: CASERGLNEKLFF; CDR3 DNA: TGTGCCTCAGAAAGGGGCCTTAATGAAAAACTGTTTTTT